This T cell receptor (beta chain) is from a study of blood T cell repertoires in COVID-19. Study background: The samples span acute and convalescent COVID-19 from the United States, Italy and Spain. From T cells, B-cell-depleted T cells, or PBMCs came the material, which was cDNA or gDNA.

In the original workflow: Cell counts per sample came from amplifying reference gene primers. Data came from immunoSEQ multiplex PCR; TCRdb stores just in-frame clones and leaves some out. V and J calls and clone size follow that table, whereas D and trimming were derived from the DNA. The data contain tens of thousands of clones, 80% to 85% of them singletons. Trimming took 3 bases from V and 6 from J, leaving 12 bases between them. The V gene's germline CDR1 is WSHSY and CDR2 SAAADI. The CDR3 runs 14 residues. The gene calls are TRBV10-2 and TRBJ1-5; perhaps TRBD1 as D (5 bases). The sequence derives from a man aged 60 to 75 with acute or convalescent COVID-19. Sequences were obtained from peripheral blood. The CDR3 DNA follows: TGCGCCAGCAGTGACAGGGAACGCCCTCAGCCCCAGCATTTT. This translates into CASSDRERPQPQHF.